Presented here are 18 T cell receptor beta chains from one specimen sequenced in a study of T cells after yellow fever vaccination. TCRdb re-called the 5' RACE reads with MiXCR, one entry per CDR3 protein. The sample carries 100,000 to 150,000 distinct CDR3 sequences, about 7.4% recorded once. The sequencing here drew on CD4+ T cells sorted from PBMCs, taken approximately 11 days after the first yellow fever vaccination. These TCRs come from a man between 18 and 29 years old who received the YFV17D yellow fever vaccine.

This clonotype was detected many times. CDR3: CASSLGLGTEAFF. CDR3 DNA: TGCGCCAGCAGCTTGGGGCTAGGGACTGAAGCTTTCTTT. The chain recombines TRBV5-1 with TRBJ1-1, with unresolved D. This CDR3 is 13 amino acids long. Germline CDR1 and CDR2: SGHRS and YFSETQ. Trimming pared 0 bases from V and 5 bases from J, leaving 8 bases between. The full variable domain, its missing parts supplied by reference TRBV5-1 and TRBJ1-1, is KAGVTQTPRYLIKTRGQQVTLSCSPISGHRSVSWYQQTPGQGLQFLFEYFSETQRNKGNFPGRFSGRQFSNSRSEMNVSTLELGDSALYLCASSLGLGTEAFFGQGTRLTVV.

This clonotype was detected a few times. V and J are TRBV18 and TRBJ2-1, with 8 positions matching TRBD2. CDR3 length: 15 amino acids. Trimming at V came to 3 bases and at J to 5 bases, leaving 6 bases not matched to a gene. Per the germline V gene, CDR1 is KGHSH and CDR2 is LQKENI. The CDR3 protein is CASSPVQRGNNEQFF. CDR3 sequence (DNA): TGTGCCAGCTCACCTGTACAGCGGGGGAACAATGAGCAGTTCTTC.

The table lists this clonotype with a few counts. This rearrangement joins TRBV28 to TRBJ2-3, with TRBD2 as a possible D gene (7 bases). Trimming pared 8 bases from V and 0 bases from J, leaving 15 bases between. Germline CDR1 and CDR2: MDHEN and SYDVKM. The CDR3 sequence is 15 residues long. The CDR3 protein is CASSWGGGSTDTQYF. In DNA, the CDR3 is TGTGCCAGCTCATGGGGCGGGGGCAGCACAGATACGCAGTATTTT.

At least ten counts were recorded for this clonotype. The chain joins TRBV20-1 to TRBJ1-1; D is perhaps TRBD1 (5 bases). The CDR3 spans 14 residues. V gave up 2 bases and J gave up 1 base, with 11 bases separating them. Germline CDR1 is DFQATT and CDR2 is SNEGSKA (reference sequence). CDR3 residues: CSARKGGGNTEAFF. The DNA for the CDR3 is TGCAGTGCTAGAAAGGGCGGGGGGAACACTGAAGCTTTCTTT.

The chain combines TRBV7-3 with TRBJ2-1; maybe TRBD2 (6 bases). CDR1 and CDR2 (germline): SGHTA, FQGTGA. V was shortened by 5 bases and J by 2 bases, with 13 bases between the two germline ends. The CDR3 consists of 15 residues. The chain's CDR3 is CASSPGGTAYNEQFF. For the CDR3, the DNA is TGTGCCAGCAGCCCCGGCGGGACCGCCTACAATGAGCAGTTCTTC.

This clonotype was counted between two and nine times. The chain recombines TRBV19 with TRBJ2-2, with no clear D. V was clipped by 6 bases and J by 10 bases, with 12 bases between them. Germline assignment: CDR1 LNHDA and CDR2 SQIVND (reference sequence). The CDR3 length is 12 residues. This CDR3 is CASSADREELFF. Written as DNA, the CDR3 is TGTGCCAGTAGCGCTGATCGCGAGGAGCTGTTTTTT.

The sample holds many counts of this clonotype. The V call is TRBV5-1, the J call TRBJ2-5; no clear D gene. Trimming stripped 0 bases from V and 13 bases from J, with 13 bases between. There are 12 residues in the CDR3. Germline CDR1 reads SGHRS; CDR2 reads YFSETQ. The CDR3 coding sequence is TGCGCCAGCAGCTTGGATGGTGGACCCGGGTACTTC. Protein product: CASSLDGGPGYF.

This clonotype was seen repeatedly, ten times or more. This sequence joins TRBV24-1 and TRBJ2-2; 8 bases are shared with TRBD2. CDR3 length equals 16 residues. J lost 6 bases, V lost 3 bases, and 8 bases had no gene match. Germline-derived CDR1 and CDR2 are KGHDR and SFDVKD. This chain's CDR3 is CATSDPPATSAGELFF. The CDR3 DNA reads TGTGCCACCAGTGATCCCCCGGCGACTAGCGCCGGGGAGCTGTTTTTT.

In its sample, this clonotype was seen a few times. The CDR3 DNA follows: TGTGCCAGCAGCCCCATATCCTGGAACACCGGGGAGCTGTTTTTT. This sequence encodes CASSPISWNTGELFF. The V gene is TRBV7-2, the J gene TRBJ2-2; D unresolved. V was trimmed by 5 bases and J by 1 base, leaving 11 bases between them. The V gene's germline CDR1 is SGHTA and CDR2 FQGNSA. The CDR3 is 15 amino acids. Complete variable domain (other parts from reference TRBV7-2 and TRBJ2-2): GAGVSQSPSNKVTEKGKDVELRCDPISGHTALYWYRQSLGQGLEFLIYFQGNSAPDKSGLPSDRFSAERTGGSVSTLTIQRTQQEDSAVYLCASSPISWNTGELFFGEGSRLTVL.

This clonotype was seen ten or more times. This chain connects TRBV4-1 to TRBJ1-5; D gene unclear. The CDR3 spans 15 residues. CDR1 MGHRA and CDR2 YSYEKL come from the germline V gene. The germline V and J ends were trimmed by 0 bases and 4 bases, with 10 bases remaining between them. The CDR3 region has the DNA TGCGCCAGCAGCCAAGACGCCAGTTTTAATCAGCCCCAGCATTTT. Its translation: CASSQDASFNQPQHF.

Ten or more counts support this clonotype. The V gene is TRBV5-1, the J gene TRBJ1-1, with D maybe TRBD1 (5 bases). The CDR3 totals 15 residues. The V end was cut by 3 bases, the J end by 0 bases, with 12 bases between. Germline V gene lookup returns CDR1 SGHRS and CDR2 YFSETQ. CDR3 loop: CASSSLGGLNTEAFF. In nucleotides, the CDR3 is TGCGCCAGCAGCTCCCTGGGGGGGTTGAACACTGAAGCTTTCTTT.

V usage is TRBV5-1 and J usage is TRBJ2-6; TRBD1 is a possible D gene (5 bases). Germline loops: CDR1 SGHRS, CDR2 YFSETQ. The CDR3 runs 15 residues. V lost 2 bases and J lost 4, with 10 bases in between. CDR3 residues: CASSFPGAGANVLTF. The CDR3 DNA sequence: TGCGCCAGCAGCTTTCCTGGGGCGGGGGCCAACGTCCTGACTTTC.

This clonotype was counted only a few times. This chain links TRBV7-3 with TRBJ1-2; D remains unclear. V shed 5 bases and J shed 11 bases, with 15 bases lying between them. Germline-derived CDR1 and CDR2 are SGHTA and FQGTGA. There are 12 residues in the CDR3. The CDR3 loop is CASSPGDGEYTF. CDR3 coding DNA: TGTGCCAGCAGCCCCGGAGACGGAGAGTACACCTTC.

A remark on this clonotype: A much larger clonotype is one base distant, so this may be a read error. The chain has TRBV5-1 and TRBJ1-5; D perhaps matches TRBD1 (5 bases). The CDR3 sequence is 13 residues long. The germline gives CDR1 SGHRS, CDR2 YFSETQ. The CDR3 region is CSSSPGGDQPQHF. For the CDR3, the DNA is TGCTCCAGCAGCCCGGGGGGAGACCAGCCCCAGCATTTT.

This clonotype was seen repeatedly, ten times or more. The chain joins TRBV9 to TRBJ2-5, with 7 bases aligning to TRBD2. Germline V gene lookup returns CDR1 SGDLS and CDR2 YYNGEE. Germline trimming cut 0 bases from V and 5 bases from J; bases unmatched to any gene: 4. The CDR3 extends over 14 amino acids. CDR3: CASSVEPGGETQYF. The DNA of the CDR3 is TGTGCCAGCAGCGTAGAGCCCGGGGGGGAGACCCAGTACTTC.

This clonotype appeared a few times. The CDR3 coding sequence is TGCGCCAGCAGCCAAGATCAGGCCGGGAGGGACGTTGGTCGGAAAACGGCCATATATTTT. Protein product: CASSQDQAGRDVGRKTAIYF. V gene TRBV4-3 combines with J gene TRBJ1-3; D might be TRBD1 (5 bases). V was pared by 0 bases and J by 11 bases, with 32 bases between. Germline values: CDR1 LGHNA, CDR2 YSLEER. This CDR3 is 20 amino acids long.

This chain connects TRBV10-3 to TRBJ2-1; TRBD1 is a possible D gene (7 bases). The V gene's germline CDR1 is ENHRY and CDR2 SYGVKD. Trimming stripped 7 bases from V and 4 bases from J, with 11 bases between. The CDR3 loop spans 13 amino acids. The CDR3 sequence: CAITAGGYNEQFF. The CDR3 DNA follows: TGTGCCATCACGGCAGGGGGGTACAATGAGCAGTTCTTC.

This clonotype appeared many times. This rearrangement joins TRBV5-1 to TRBJ1-3; D remains unclear. The CDR3 extends over 13 amino acids. The germline CDR1 and CDR2 sequences are SGHRS and YFSETQ. Trimming cost V 4 bases and J 3 bases, with 8 bases left between them. Here the CDR3 DNA reads TGCGCCAGCAGCATACGGAGTGGAAACACCATATATTTT. Encoded protein: CASSIRSGNTIYF. Combining the CDR3 with reference TRBV5-1 and TRBJ1-3 gives the whole variable domain KAGVTQTPRYLIKTRGQQVTLSCSPISGHRSVSWYQQTPGQGLQFLFEYFSETQRNKGNFPGRFSGRQFSNSRSEMNVSTLELGDSALYLCASSIRSGNTIYFGEGSWLTVV.